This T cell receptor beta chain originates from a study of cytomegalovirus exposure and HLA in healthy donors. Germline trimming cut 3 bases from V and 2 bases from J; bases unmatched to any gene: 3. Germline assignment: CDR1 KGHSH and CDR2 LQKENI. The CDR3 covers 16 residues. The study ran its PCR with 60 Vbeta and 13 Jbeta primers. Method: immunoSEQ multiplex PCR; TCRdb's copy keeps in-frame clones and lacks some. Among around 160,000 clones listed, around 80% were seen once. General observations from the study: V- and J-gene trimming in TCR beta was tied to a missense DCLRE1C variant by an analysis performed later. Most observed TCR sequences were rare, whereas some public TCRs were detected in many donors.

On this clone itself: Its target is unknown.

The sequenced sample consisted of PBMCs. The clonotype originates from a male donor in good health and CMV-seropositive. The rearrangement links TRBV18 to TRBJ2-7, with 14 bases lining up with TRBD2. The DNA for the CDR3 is TGTGCCAGCTCACCCGTGGGACTAGCGGGGGCCTACGAGCAGTACTTC. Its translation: CASSPVGLAGAYEQYF.